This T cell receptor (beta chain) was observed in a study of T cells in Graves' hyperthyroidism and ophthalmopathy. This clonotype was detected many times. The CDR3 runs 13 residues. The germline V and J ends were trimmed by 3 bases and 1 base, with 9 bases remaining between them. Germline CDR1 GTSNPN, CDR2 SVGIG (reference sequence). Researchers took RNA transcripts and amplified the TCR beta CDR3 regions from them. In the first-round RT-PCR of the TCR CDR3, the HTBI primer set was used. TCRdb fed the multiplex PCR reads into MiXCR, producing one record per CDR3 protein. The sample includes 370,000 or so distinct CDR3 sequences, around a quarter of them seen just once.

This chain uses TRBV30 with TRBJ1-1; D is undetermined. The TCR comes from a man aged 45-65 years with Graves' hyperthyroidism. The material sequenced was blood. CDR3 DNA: TGTGCCTGGAGAAAGGGCTCGAACACTGAAGCTTTCTTT. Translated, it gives CAWRKGSNTEAFF.